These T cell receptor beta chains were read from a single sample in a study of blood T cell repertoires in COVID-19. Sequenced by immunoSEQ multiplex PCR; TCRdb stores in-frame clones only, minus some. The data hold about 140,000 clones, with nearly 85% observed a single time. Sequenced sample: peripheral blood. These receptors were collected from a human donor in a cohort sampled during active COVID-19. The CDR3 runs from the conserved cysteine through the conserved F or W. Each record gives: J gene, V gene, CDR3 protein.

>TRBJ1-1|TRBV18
CASSPELNTEAFF
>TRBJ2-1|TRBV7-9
CASSAGERQFF
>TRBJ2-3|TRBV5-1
CASSGLAGQKAESSQDTQYF
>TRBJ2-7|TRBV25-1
CASSDRGSYEQYF
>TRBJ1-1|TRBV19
CASSITAGRNTEAFF
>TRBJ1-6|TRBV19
CATRPTGNGSPLHF
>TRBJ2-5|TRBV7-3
CASSLMGRGAQETQYF
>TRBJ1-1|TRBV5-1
CASSSQGARTEAFF
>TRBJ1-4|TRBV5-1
CASSPGQMRPGSANEKLFF
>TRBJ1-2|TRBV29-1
CSVETQVGVYGYTF
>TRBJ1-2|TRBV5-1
CASSPLRTGENGYTF
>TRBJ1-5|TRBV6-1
CASSESSEVRPQHF
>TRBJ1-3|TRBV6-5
CASSYGRGSSGNTIYF
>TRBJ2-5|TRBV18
CASSQGTGGETQYF
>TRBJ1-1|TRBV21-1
CASSGLDGGVDTEAFF
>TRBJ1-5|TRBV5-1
CASSLGLRGDQPQHF
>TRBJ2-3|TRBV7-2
CASSPGTSGILDTQYF
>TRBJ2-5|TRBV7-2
CASSPLGGKETQYF
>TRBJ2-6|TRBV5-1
CASSFALQGAGANVLTF
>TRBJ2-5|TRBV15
CATSWLKGPTGGWETQYF
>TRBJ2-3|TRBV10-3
CAVRGAGTDTQYF
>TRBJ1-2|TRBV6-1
CASSEWDNLNYGYTF
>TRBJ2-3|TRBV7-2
CASSLAGTTHGDTQYF
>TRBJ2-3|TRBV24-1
CATARGEWDTQYF
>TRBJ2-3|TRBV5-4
CASRLQGGETQYF
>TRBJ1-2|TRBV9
CASSPRTGGTSGYTF
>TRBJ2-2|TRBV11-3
CASSSPSGSAGELFF
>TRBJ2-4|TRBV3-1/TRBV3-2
CASSDTGTRHIQYF
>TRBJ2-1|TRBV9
CASSVGRGSSYNEQFF
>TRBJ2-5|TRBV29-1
CSVARDIRETQYF
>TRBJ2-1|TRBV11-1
CASSQGLYNEQFF
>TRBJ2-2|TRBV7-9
CASSLNGVDTGELFF
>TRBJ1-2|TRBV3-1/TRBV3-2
CASSQQQGLYGYTF
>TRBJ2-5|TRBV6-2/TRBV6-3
CASSYSRGQMETQYF
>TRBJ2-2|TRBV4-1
CASSQGGPANTGELFF
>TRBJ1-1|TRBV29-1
CSVGTGMNTEAFF
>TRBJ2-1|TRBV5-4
CASRPDSGRGGEQFF
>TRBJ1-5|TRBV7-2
CASSWTGDSNQPQHF
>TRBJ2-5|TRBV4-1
CASSQEVQGTGKQETQYF
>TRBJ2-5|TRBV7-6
CASSSPGLAGVETQYF
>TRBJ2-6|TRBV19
CASSRPSGANVLTF
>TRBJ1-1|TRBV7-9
CASSLFAGNTEAFF
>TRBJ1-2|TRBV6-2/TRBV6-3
CASSLDGLSGSNYGYTF
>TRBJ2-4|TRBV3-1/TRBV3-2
CASSPLQGAKNIQYF
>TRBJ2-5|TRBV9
CASSVEASGVVGAQYF
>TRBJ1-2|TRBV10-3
CAISEFAENNYGYTF
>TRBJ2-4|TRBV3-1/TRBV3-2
CASSQVRGRRNIQYF
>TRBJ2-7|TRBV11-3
CASSPRQGSVGEQYF
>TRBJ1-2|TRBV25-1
CASSPWGHHYGYTF
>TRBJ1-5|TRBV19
CASGGGLGQPQHF
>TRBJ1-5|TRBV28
CASSRTGNNQPQHF
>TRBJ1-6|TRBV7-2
CASSPSVSHSPLHF
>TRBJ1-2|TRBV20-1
CSVRGDVGYTF
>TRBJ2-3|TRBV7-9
CASSQRWREGGDTQYF
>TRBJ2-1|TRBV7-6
CAVLSGRVGDNEQFF
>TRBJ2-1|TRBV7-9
CASSLEAGLYNEQFF
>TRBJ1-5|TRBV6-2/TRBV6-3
CASSFDRKGSNQPQHF
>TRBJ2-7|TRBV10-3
CAISRMAYEQYF